This entry lists 7 T cell receptor beta chains sequenced from one sample in a study of cytomegalovirus exposure and HLA in healthy donors. PCR was performed using 60 Vbeta and 13 Jbeta primers. TCRdb's copy holds only in-frame clones and misses some; the assay was immunoSEQ multiplex PCR. The repertoire holds roughly 190,000 clones, with about four fifths as singletons. The sequenced material came from PBMCs. These receptors were taken from a young woman in good health and CMV-seronegative.

This clone was seen only a few times. The chain is built from TRBV6-1 and TRBJ1-5; D gene unclear. Germline V gives CDR1 MNHNS, CDR2 SASEGT. V was pared by 1 base and J by 1 base, with 5 bases between. The CDR3 runs to 14 residues. CDR3 DNA: TGTGCCAGCAGTGAAGGCGGCAGCAATCAGCCCCAGCATTTT. Translated, it gives CASSEGGSNQPQHF.

The V and J genes are TRBV5-6 and TRBJ2-7, with TRBD1 identical over 11 bases. Germline V gives CDR1 SGHDT, CDR2 YYEEEE. V was pared by 5 bases and J by 7 bases, with 8 bases of the junction left unmatched. This CDR3 has 14 amino acids. CDR3 in DNA: TGTGCCAGCAGTCACGGACAGGGGGCGTATGAGCAGTACTTC. It translates to CASSHGQGAYEQYF.

This clone came up once. The chain couples TRBV10-2 to TRBJ2-5; a weak D match, TRBD1 (5 bases). The CDR3 extends over 14 amino acids. CDR1 is WSHSY, CDR2 SAAADI, per germline. V dropped 3 bases and J dropped 2 bases, with 10 bases sitting between them. This chain's CDR3 is CASSERRQQETQYF. The CDR3 coding sequence is TGCGCCAGCAGTGAACGGCGACAGCAAGAGACCCAGTACTTC.

The sample holds a few counts of this clone. The chain combines TRBV5-6 with TRBJ2-7; 7 bases align to TRBD2. CDR1 and CDR2 from the germline V gene are SGHDT and YYEEEE. V trimming: 4 bases; J trimming: 1 base; junction bases outside the gene matches: 14. The CDR3 sequence is 17 residues long. The CDR3 spells CASSPPLSSGSSYEQYF. The DNA for the CDR3 is TGTGCCAGCAGCCCGCCACTTTCTAGCGGCAGTTCCTACGAGCAGTACTTC.

The chain links TRBV27 to TRBJ2-3, with a weak D call TRBD1 (5 bases). This CDR3 spans 15 amino acids. Trimming shortened V by 7 bases and J by 3 bases, and 17 bases separated the two germline ends. Germline assignment: CDR1 MNHEY and CDR2 SMNVEV (reference sequence). CDR3 region: CASKPTGLATDTQYF. The CDR3 region has the DNA TGTGCCAGCAAACCTACAGGTCTGGCAACAGATACGCAGTATTTT.

The sample holds a few counts of this clone. The J gene is TRBJ1-1, the V gene TRBV7-8; TRBD1 agrees at 7 bases. Germline lookup yields CDR1 SGHVS and CDR2 FQNEAQ. V shed 5 bases and J 0 bases; nucleotides not matched to a gene: 6. The CDR3 extends over 15 amino acids. In nucleotides, the CDR3 is TGTGCCAGCAGCCCTGCGACAGGGCTGAACACTGAAGCTTTCTTT. As protein: CASSPATGLNTEAFF.

The genes are TRBV5-4 and TRBJ2-3, with TRBD2 identical over 10 bases. Germline V gene data show CDR1 as SGHNT and CDR2 as YYREEE (reference sequence). The CDR3 is 14 amino acids. V shed 4 bases and J 6 bases; nucleotides not matched to a gene: 5. The CDR3 loop is CASSSTSGMDTQYF. The CDR3, as DNA: TGTGCCAGCAGCAGCACTAGCGGGATGGATACGCAGTATTTT. Filled out from reference TRBV5-4 and TRBJ2-3, the complete variable domain reads ETGVTQSPTHLIKTRGQQVTLRCSSQSGHNTVSWYQQALGQGPQFIFQYYREEENGRGNFPPRFSGLQFPNYSSELNVNALELDDSALYLCASSSTSGMDTQYFGPGTRLTVL.